These 26 T cell receptor beta chains were all obtained from the same sample, sequenced in a study of regulatory T cells in long-lasting Graves disease. Construction of the TCR beta libraries employed iRepertoire HTBI primers in conjunction with Arm-PCR of CDR3 regions. TCRdb redid the calling of the multiplex PCR reads with MiXCR, one entry per CDR3 protein. Of over 200,000 distinct CDR3 sequences listed, around 18% were seen once; the top ten hold around 20%. The sample's time point: newly diagnosed GD, antithyroid drugs for less than 3 months. The authors made the TCR library using RNA they extracted from PBMCs. Here the sequenced sample was peripheral blood mononuclear cells (PBMCs), taken at new diagnosis, from a patient treated with antithyroid drugs. The receptors shown here come from a female donor with Graves disease.

Concerning this clonotype: Mismatch with germline at one junction end may stem from a read error. V usage is TRBV6-2 or TRBV6-3 and J usage is TRBJ2-3, with no clear D. The CDR3 consists of 11 residues. Germline-derived CDR1 and CDR2 are MNHEY and SVGEGT. CDR3 sequence reads: CASSLGDSQYF. DNA of the CDR3: TGCGCCAGCAGCCTAGGAGATTCGCAGTATTTT.

Worth noting for this clonotype: This likely reflects a read error, since a far larger clone is one base away. V is TRBV6-2 or TRBV6-3 and J is TRBJ1-2; D not resolved. The CDR3 is 14 residues long. CDR1 MNHEY and CDR2 SVGEGT come from the germline V gene. The CDR3 reads CAGSTSVADYGYTF. The CDR3 nucleotides are TGTGCCGGCAGTACCAGCGTTGCCGACTATGGCTACACCTTC.

As for this clonotype: This sequence may be a read error, since a much larger clone differs from it by one base. The chain has TRBV20-1 and TRBJ1-5; 7 nucleotides match TRBD1. This CDR3 is 12 amino acids long. CDR1 and CDR2 from the germline V gene are DFQATT and SNEGSKA (reference sequence). This chain's CDR3 is CNARQGSQPQHF. DNA of the CDR3: TGCAATGCTAGACAGGGCTCTCAGCCCCAGCATTTT.

Worth noting for this clonotype: A much larger clone differs from this one at a single base, so this may be a read error. The gene calls are TRBV5-5 and TRBJ2-1; TRBD2 is a possible D gene (6 bases). CDR1 and CDR2 (germline): SGHKS, YYEKEE (reference sequence). The CDR3 is made up of 16 amino acids. V lost 4 bases and J lost 3, with 17 bases in between. The CDR3 DNA follows: TGTGCCAGCAGCGTGAAGTTAGTGGGACTCTACAATGAGCAGTTCTTC. This translates into CASSVKLVGLYNEQFF.

The CDR3 nucleotides are TGTGCCAGCAGCTTATTCCTCAGGGGGCAAGAGACCCAGTACTTC. It yields the protein CASSLFLRGQETQYF. The chain recombines TRBV7-9 with TRBJ2-5; 7 nucleotides match TRBD1. The length of the CDR3 is 15 residues. V shed 2 bases and J 2 bases; nucleotides not matched to a gene: 5. The V gene's germline CDR1 is SEHNR and CDR2 FQNEAQ (reference sequence).

This clonotype came up many times. This sequence joins TRBV6-1 and TRBJ2-4, with 10 bases identical to TRBD1. In germline, CDR1 is MNHNS, CDR2 SASEGT. The CDR3 is 14 amino acids. J gave up 1 base and V 11 bases, and 5 bases lay outside the gene matches. DNA for the CDR3: TGTGCCGGGGGGGACAGGGGTGCCAAAAACATTCAGTACTTC. This translates into CAGGDRGAKNIQYF.

This clonotype was found many times. The CDR3 bases are TGTGCCAGCACCAACCAAGAGACCCAGTACTTC. It yields the protein CASTNQETQYF. The chain carries TRBV7-2 and TRBJ2-5; D is unclear. The V and J ends lost 7 bases and 0 bases respectively, with 3 bases between them. Per the germline V gene, CDR1 is SGHTA and CDR2 is FQGNSA. This CDR3 region has 11 residues.

The sample holds many counts of this clonotype. The J gene is TRBJ2-7, the V gene TRBV3-1, with 7 nucleotides matching TRBD1. Germline CDR1 LGHDT, CDR2 YNNKEL (reference sequence). The length of the CDR3 is 14 residues. V shed 4 bases and J 6 bases; nucleotides not matched to a gene: 9. CDR3 protein: CASSLRQGPREQYF. In nucleotides, the CDR3 is TGTGCCAGCAGCCTAAGACAGGGACCCCGCGAGCAGTACTTC.

This clonotype was detected many times. An end of the junction does not agree with germline; a read error may underlie this. This chain uses TRBV11-3 with TRBJ1-1; possible D gene TRBD1, 5 bases. The germline CDR1 and CDR2 sequences are SGHNT and YENEEA. The CDR3 covers 14 residues. For the CDR3, the DNA is TGTGCCAGCAGCTTAGTGGGGGGTTCCACTGAAGTTTTCTTT. This translates into CASSLVGGSTEVFF.

This clonotype was counted at least ten times. The chain employs TRBV28 and TRBJ2-7, with D maybe TRBD2 (7 bases). The V end was cut by 4 bases, the J end by 5 bases, with 18 bases between. Per germline, CDR1 MDHEN and CDR2 SYDVKM. This CDR3 comprises 15 residues. This CDR3 reads CASSSPGGQWNEQYF. CDR3 DNA sequence: TGTGCCAGCAGTTCCCCCGGGGGGCAGTGGAACGAGCAGTACTTC.

This clonotype was seen at least ten times. The chain combines TRBV19 with TRBJ2-3; D is undetermined. CDR3 length: 14 amino acids. Germline values: CDR1 LNHDA, CDR2 SQIVND (reference sequence). The V and J ends lost 6 bases and 1 base respectively, with 11 bases between them. CDR3 residues: CASRAQGGTDTQYF. The CDR3 region has the DNA TGTGCCAGTAGGGCTCAAGGAGGCACAGATACGCAGTATTTT. Full variable domain (missing parts from reference TRBV19 and TRBJ2-3): DGGITQSPKYLFRKEGQNVTLSCEQNLNHDAMYWYRQDPGQGLRLIYYSQIVNDFQKGDIAEGYSVSREKKESFPLTVTSAQKNPTAFYLCASRAQGGTDTQYFGPGTRLTVL.

There are many counts of this clonotype. This chain uses TRBV20-1 with TRBJ2-5; tentatively, D is TRBD1 (5 bases). The ends were cut back, 1 base at V and 4 bases at J, with 13 bases in the middle. The germline V gene has CDR1 DFQATT and CDR2 SNEGSKA (reference sequence). CDR3 length equals 14 residues. The CDR3, as DNA: TGCAGTGCTAGAGGGACAAACGGGTTAGAGACCCAGTACTTC. It translates to CSARGTNGLETQYF.

The gene calls are TRBV7-2 and TRBJ2-1; D unclear. Trimming removed 4 bases at V and 0 bases at J, with 13 bases between. CDR1 and CDR2 (germline): SGHTA, FQGNSA. There are 16 residues in the CDR3. The chain's CDR3 is CASSSNTRSSYNEQFF. The CDR3 region has the DNA TGTGCCAGCAGCTCCAACACTCGGAGCTCCTACAATGAGCAGTTCTTC.

This clonotype was recorded at least ten times. The rearrangement links TRBV5-1 to TRBJ1-4; perhaps TRBD1 as D (6 bases). The CDR3 runs to 15 residues. Germline-derived CDR1 and CDR2 are SGHRS and YFSETQ. V shed 2 bases and J shed 0 bases, with 8 bases lying between them. The CDR3 coding sequence is TGCGCCAGCAGCTTCGCAGGGGCAACTAATGAAAAACTGTTTTTT. This gives the protein CASSFAGATNEKLFF.

Worth noting for this clonotype: A much more abundant neighbour one base away suggests this may be a read error. The chain employs TRBV2 and TRBJ2-1; unclear D gene. This CDR3 region has 14 residues. The V gene's germline CDR1 is SNHLY and CDR2 FYNNEI. V dropped 4 bases and J dropped 8 bases, with 15 bases sitting between them. CDR3 DNA sequence: TGTGCCAGCAGTGCCCACGGTAATGGCGATGAGCAGTTCTTC. Translating it yields CASSAHGNGDEQFF.

This clonotype occurred many times. This chain joins TRBV20-1 and TRBJ1-4; 7 nucleotides agree with TRBD1. With 3 bases clipped from V and 7 bases from J, the junction kept 8 bases outside the gene matches. The CDR3 covers 14 residues. Germline V CDR1 and CDR2: DFQATT, SNEGSKA (reference sequence). CDR3 coding DNA: TGCAGTGCTAGCCTACAGGGGAGGGGTGAAAAACTGTTTTTT. This codes for CSASLQGRGEKLFF.

This clonotype came up many times. The chain uses TRBV5-5 and TRBJ2-5, with D maybe TRBD2 (5 bases). Per the germline V gene, CDR1 is SGHKS and CDR2 is YYEKEE (reference sequence). The V and J ends lost 5 bases and 4 bases respectively, with 12 bases between them. The CDR3 loop spans 13 amino acids. CDR3 DNA: TGTGCCAGCAGTTCGGGATCCTTAGAGACCCAGTACTTC. Translating it yields CASSSGSLETQYF.

This clonotype was recorded at least ten times. The chain uses TRBV24-1 and TRBJ2-1, with 8 positions matching TRBD2. Trimming at V came to 4 bases and at J to 10 bases, leaving 14 bases not matched to a gene. The CDR3 covers 16 residues. CDR1 and CDR2 from the germline V gene are KGHDR and SFDVKD. In nucleotides, the CDR3 is TGTGCCACCAGTGAAGCCCTAGCGGGCCGGGACCTAGAGCAGTTCTTC. Its protein product is CATSEALAGRDLEQFF.

This clonotype has at least ten counts. CDR3 sequence: CASSAFGRGSSGANVLTF. CDR3 nucleotide sequence: TGTGCCAGCAGTGCCTTCGGACGGGGGAGCTCTGGGGCCAACGTCCTGACTTTC. The chain has TRBV28 and TRBJ2-6, with a tentative D call TRBD2 (6 bases). The CDR3 runs 18 residues. The germline V gene encodes CDR1 MDHEN and CDR2 SYDVKM. V was pared by 5 bases and J by 0 bases, with 17 bases between.

At least ten counts were recorded for this clonotype. The rearrangement links TRBV11-3 to TRBJ2-5, with 7 bases aligning to TRBD1. V dropped 4 bases and J dropped 5; count of bases not matched to a gene: 10. The germline CDR1 and CDR2 sequences are SGHNT and YENEEA. CDR3 size: 15 residues. The DNA for the CDR3 is TGTGCCAGCAGCTCCCCCGGACAGGACGGGGAGACCCAGTACTTC. Amino acid sequence: CASSSPGQDGETQYF.

This clonotype was counted many times. The V and J genes are TRBV10-1 and TRBJ2-7, with 10 nucleotides matching TRBD1. CDR3 size: 13 residues. The germline CDR1 and CDR2 sequences are WNHNN and SYGVQD (reference sequence). After removal of 8 bases from V and 6 bases from J, the junction contained 7 bases not matched to a gene. CDR3 protein: CASSGTGESEQYF. CDR3 coding DNA: TGCGCCAGCTCCGGGACAGGGGAGAGCGAGCAGTACTTC.

The sample holds many counts of this clonotype. The junction departs from the called germline gene at one end, perhaps through a read error. The chain carries TRBV7-7 and TRBJ2-7; 9 bases match TRBD2. The CDR3 runs to 15 residues. The germline V gene has CDR1 SSHAT and CDR2 FNYEAQ (reference sequence). The CDR3 protein is CASSLVAGDSYEQYF. CDR3 nucleotide sequence: TGTGCTAGCAGCTTAGTAGCGGGGGACTCCTACGAGCAGTACTTC.

This clonotype was seen only a few times. CDR3 nucleotides: TGTGCCAGCAGCCCGGGACAGGGGTCTTGGTCTAATGAAAAACTGTTTTTT. It specifies CASSPGQGSWSNEKLFF. The chain recombines TRBV7-9 with TRBJ1-4, with TRBD1 matching over 10 bases. V shed 5 bases, J shed 3 bases, and the junction held 9 bases outside the gene matches. This CDR3 is 17 amino acids long. Germline loops: CDR1 SEHNR, CDR2 FQNEAQ (reference sequence). The whole variable domain, remainder taken from reference TRBV7-9 and TRBJ1-4, is DTGVSQNPRHKITKRGQNVTFRCDPISEHNRLYWYRQTLGQGPEFLTYFQNEAQLEKSRLLSDRFSAERPKGSFSTLEIQRTEQGDSAMYLCASSPGQGSWSNEKLFFGSGTQLSVL.

Note on this clonotype: Given a much more abundant clone one base away, this may be a read error. The chain links TRBV7-2 to TRBJ2-5, with a weak D call TRBD1 (5 bases). The DNA end is more similar to TRBJ2-1, so the J call may be wrong. CDR1 is SGHTA and CDR2 is FQGNSA in the germline V gene. The CDR3 spans 19 residues. CDR3 residues: CASSLRGRALPRSYNEQFF. The CDR3 DNA follows: TGTGCCAGCAGCTTAAGGGGCAGGGCGCTTCCGAGATCCTACAATGAGCAGTTCTTC.

This clonotype was observed a single time. A clone one base away is much larger, so this may be a read error. V usage is TRBV6-2 or TRBV6-3 and J usage is TRBJ2-5, with TRBD2 as a possible D gene (6 bases). Germline loops: CDR1 MNHEY, CDR2 SVGEGT. V lost 5 bases and J lost 9, with 19 bases in between. This CDR3 is 14 amino acids long. The chain's CDR3 is CASSEMRVREAQYF. The CDR3 DNA follows: TGTGCCAGCAGTGAAATGAGGGTCAGGGAGGCCCAGTACTTC.

This clonotype was recorded at least ten times. CDR3 coding DNA: TGTGCCAGCTCACCAGGCAGGAACTACGAGCAGTACTTC. This codes for CASSPGRNYEQYF. The chain joins TRBV18 to TRBJ2-7; no firm D call. Germline V lookup: CDR1 KGHSH, CDR2 LQKENI. V was pared by 2 bases and J by 3 bases, with 8 bases between. This CDR3 has 13 amino acids.